These 20 T cell receptor beta chains originate from one sample sequenced in a study of shared clonotypes between healthy human individuals. Method: immunoSEQ multiplex PCR; TCRdb's copy keeps in-frame clones and lacks some. The sample contains millions of clones, approximately 95% of which appear only once. The sample taken for sequencing was naive CD4+ T cells from PBMCs. Subset given: CD45RA+ positively selected. The source of these receptors is a man younger than 35 in good health. Some clones in this sample may be carry-over from other donors' samples.

The chain recombines TRBV7-9 with TRBJ2-3, with 8 bases identical to TRBD2. Germline V gene data show CDR1 as SEHNR and CDR2 as FQNEAQ (reference sequence). The CDR3 is 15 residues long. The trim removed 10 bases at V and 0 bases at J, leaving 9 bases unmatched. The CDR3 bases are TGTGCCACCCGGGGGGGAACACATAGCACAGATACGCAGTATTTT. Translation: CATRGGTHSTDTQYF.

The rearrangement uses TRBV19 and TRBJ2-1; TRBD2 matches 9 bases. Germline V lookup: CDR1 LNHDA, CDR2 SQIVND (reference sequence). CDR3 length: 15 residues. V was pared by 5 bases and J by 5 bases, with 7 bases of the junction left unmatched. CDR3 amino acids: CASSRGRASNNEQFF. CDR3 DNA sequence: TGTGCCAGTAGTCGCGGGAGGGCCTCTAACAATGAGCAGTTCTTC.

The chain uses TRBV29-1 and TRBJ1-1; the D is unclear. This CDR3 spans 14 amino acids. The germline gives CDR1 SQVTM, CDR2 ANQGSEA. Trimming stripped 6 bases from V and 8 bases from J, with 22 bases between. The CDR3 is CSVTLLKASTEAFF. The CDR3 DNA is TGCAGCGTGACCCTTTTGAAGGCCTCCACCGAAGCTTTCTTT.

The J gene is TRBJ1-4, the V gene TRBV6-5; D gene uncertain. Trimming shortened V by 1 base and J by 4 bases, and 7 bases separated the two germline ends. Germline V gene data show CDR1 as MNHEY and CDR2 as SVGAGI. CDR3 length equals 14 residues. The chain's CDR3 is CASSYFGLNEKLFF. The CDR3 DNA is TGTGCCAGCAGTTACTTTGGGCTTAATGAAAAACTGTTTTTT.

This clone was picked up one time. This rearrangement joins TRBV6-5 to TRBJ2-1, with 12 positions matching TRBD2. The CDR3 sequence is 16 residues long. CDR1 MNHEY and CDR2 SVGAGI come from the germline V gene. The V gene end was trimmed by 4 bases and the J gene end by 9 bases; junction bases not matched to a gene: 10. Written as DNA, the CDR3 is TGTGCCAGCAGTTCAACAACTAGCGGGAGGTTTGGTGAGCAGTTCTTC. This codes for CASSSTTSGRFGEQFF.

The genes are TRBV6-4 and TRBJ2-3, with D possibly TRBD1 on 6 matching bases. The germline CDR1 and CDR2 sequences are MRHNA and SNTAGT. V was trimmed by 3 bases and J by 2 bases, leaving 9 bases between them. The CDR3 covers 14 residues. CDR3 loop: CASSEQGNTDTQYF. The CDR3, as DNA: TGTGCCAGCAGTGAACAGGGAAACACAGATACGCAGTATTTT.

This chain joins TRBV19 and TRBJ1-1; maybe TRBD1 (6 bases). V lost 2 bases, J lost 1 base, and 20 bases lay in between. The germline gives CDR1 LNHDA, CDR2 SQIVND (reference sequence). The CDR3 is 18 residues long. For the CDR3, the DNA is TGTGCCAGTAGTATAATTGGGCTGACAGGCCGACGGAACACTGAAGCTTTCTTT. This gives the protein CASSIIGLTGRRNTEAFF.

The chain is built from TRBV5-6 and TRBJ1-4; 7 bases line up with TRBD1. The germline V gene has CDR1 SGHDT and CDR2 YYEEEE. CDR3 size: 15 residues. The ends lost 4 bases at V and 5 bases at J; junction bases unmatched: 8. CDR3 DNA: TGTGCCAGCAGCGCGAGGGGACAGAGGAATGAAAAACTGTTTTTT. Its translation is CASSARGQRNEKLFF.

The chain joins TRBV5-1 to TRBJ1-1; tentative D call: TRBD1 (6 bases). The CDR3 runs 14 residues. The germline V gene has CDR1 SGHRS and CDR2 YFSETQ. V gave up 3 bases and J gave up 1 base, with 10 bases separating them. CDR3 sequence (DNA): TGCGCCAGCAGCTGGACAGCACAGAACACTGAAGCTTTCTTT. Translating it yields CASSWTAQNTEAFF.

This chain joins TRBV28 and TRBJ1-2; tentative D call: TRBD1 (6 bases). Trimming took 3 bases from V and 5 from J, leaving 10 bases between them. Germline V gene data show CDR1 as MDHEN and CDR2 as SYDVKM. The CDR3 consists of 13 residues. CDR3 loop: CASSFTGIYGYTF. The CDR3 DNA reads TGTGCCAGCAGTTTCACAGGGATTTATGGCTACACCTTC.

This clone was observed once. The V and J genes are TRBV6-6 and TRBJ1-5; D remains unclear. V was cut by 5 bases and J by 0 bases, with 8 bases left in between. Germline V CDR1 and CDR2: MNHNY, SVGAGI (reference sequence). The CDR3 runs 14 residues. The CDR3: CASSPEYSNQPQHF. In DNA form, the CDR3 reads TGTGCCAGCAGTCCTGAATATAGCAATCAGCCCCAGCATTTT.

The J gene is TRBJ2-5, the V gene TRBV28; TRBD1 matches 9 bases. The germline V gene has CDR1 MDHEN and CDR2 SYDVKM. The V gene end was trimmed by 5 bases and the J gene end by 10 bases; junction bases not matched to a gene: 23. This CDR3 spans 18 amino acids. As DNA, the CDR3 is TGTGCCAGCAGTCCGCCACTTGGAGGGACAGGGCGCAGGAGAAGCCAGTACTTC. Its protein is CASSPPLGGTGRRRSQYF.

This rearrangement joins TRBV7-7 to TRBJ2-5; a possible D gene is TRBD2 (7 bases). V lost 5 bases, J lost 2 bases, and 24 bases lay in between. Germline CDR1 is SSHAT and CDR2 is FNYEAQ (reference sequence). There are 18 residues in the CDR3. The CDR3 loop is CASSPSPGAAGAQETQYF. The CDR3 DNA follows: TGTGCCAGCAGCCCATCGCCCGGGGCGGCGGGGGCACAAGAGACCCAGTACTTC. Filled out from reference TRBV7-7 and TRBJ2-5, the complete variable domain reads GAGVSQSPRYKVTKRGQDVTLRCDPISSHATLYWYQQALGQGPEFLTYFNYEAQPDKSGLPSDRFSAERPEGSISTLTIQRTEQRDSAMYRCASSPSPGAAGAQETQYFGPGTRLLVL.

This chain links TRBV18 with TRBJ2-7; TRBD2 is a possible D gene (5 bases). CDR3 length: 18 amino acids. Germline loops: CDR1 KGHSH, CDR2 LQKENI. The V and J ends lost 6 bases and 0 bases respectively, with 24 bases between them. The CDR3 region has the DNA TGTGCCAGCTCCCCTGTGTCAGGCCACCAGCGGAGCTCCTACGAGCAGTACTTC. Encoded protein: CASSPVSGHQRSSYEQYF.

The chain is built from TRBV7-3 and TRBJ2-5, with D maybe TRBD1 (6 bases). Trimming stripped 5 bases from V and 2 bases from J, with 9 bases between. The CDR3 is made up of 13 amino acids. From germline, CDR1 is SGHTA and CDR2 FQGTGA. The DNA of the CDR3 is TGTGCCAGCAGCACCGACAGGCAAGAGACCCAGTACTTC. Protein product: CASSTDRQETQYF.

V gene TRBV10-1 combines with J gene TRBJ2-7; TRBD1 matches 8 bases. The CDR3 sequence is 17 residues long. With 6 bases clipped from V and 3 bases from J, the junction kept 16 bases outside the gene matches. Per the germline V gene, CDR1 is WNHNN and CDR2 is SYGVQD (reference sequence). The CDR3, as DNA: TGCGCCAGCAGCGAATGCCTGGACAGGGCACAGCTCTACGAGCAGTACTTC. Translation gives CASSECLDRAQLYEQYF.

The chain uses TRBV19 and TRBJ2-5; no clear D. Per the germline V gene, CDR1 is LNHDA and CDR2 is SQIVND (reference sequence). The germline V and J ends were trimmed by 4 bases and 5 bases, with 11 bases remaining between them. The CDR3 extends over 13 amino acids. CDR3 nucleotide sequence: TGTGCCAGTAGTAGTAGGTATTCGGAGACCCAGTACTTC. Amino acids: CASSSRYSETQYF.

The V gene is TRBV5-8, the J gene TRBJ2-5; 8 bases fit TRBD2. Germline loops: CDR1 SGHTS, CDR2 YDEGEE. CDR3 size: 15 residues. With V trimmed by 0 bases and J by 2 bases, 3 bases remained unmatched. The CDR3 bases are TGTGCCAGCAGCTTGGGTAGCGGGGCTCAAGAGACCCAGTACTTC. This gives the protein CASSLGSGAQETQYF.

This chain connects TRBV30 to TRBJ2-3; D not resolved. The CDR3 is 15 residues long. The germline gives CDR1 GTSNPN, CDR2 SVGIG (reference sequence). Trimming pared 5 bases from V and 2 bases from J, leaving 17 bases between. Written as DNA, the CDR3 is TGTGCCTGGGCTGGACGGAACTCCTTCACAGATACGCAGTATTTT. Translation gives CAWAGRNSFTDTQYF.

CDR3: CASSQLAGGNTGELFF. In DNA form, the CDR3 reads TGTGCCAGCAGCCAACTAGCGGGAGGGAACACCGGGGAGCTGTTTTTT. The chain joins TRBV4-2 to TRBJ2-2; 11 bases are shared with TRBD2. Per germline, CDR1 LGHNA and CDR2 YNFKEQ. Trimming took 2 bases from V and 1 from J; bases not matched to a gene: 0. The CDR3 has 16 residues.